Following are 5 T cell receptor beta chains from one sample sequenced in a study of T cell repertoires in cytomegalovirus infection. TCRdb used MiXCR to reprocess the reads, holding one entry per CDR3 protein. The data show fewer than 400,000 distinct CDR3 sequences, around a sixth seen once. Sample: PBMCs. All receptors derive from a human donor in good health (CMV status not recorded). Some clones in this sample may be carry-over from other donors' samples.

This clonotype was detected only a few times. The chain uses TRBV5-6 and TRBJ2-3, with 8 bases aligning to TRBD2. CDR3 length: 18 amino acids. The J segment lost 2 bases and the V segment lost 0 bases, leaving 11 bases of the junction unmatched. In germline, CDR1 is SGHDT, CDR2 YYEEEE. CDR3 nucleotide sequence: TGTGCCAGCAGCTTGGGCGGGGGGCCGATCCGATTCACAGATACGCAGTATTTT. The encoded protein is CASSLGGGPIRFTDTQYF.

The sample holds a few counts of this clonotype. The chain carries TRBV10-3 and TRBJ2-7; a weak D match, TRBD1 (6 bases). V was cut by 9 bases and J by 1 base, with 10 bases left in between. The CDR3 consists of 12 residues. Germline V lookup: CDR1 ENHRY, CDR2 SYGVKD. The CDR3 sequence: CAIKDSSYEQYF. The DNA of the CDR3 is TGTGCCATAAAGGACAGTTCCTACGAGCAGTACTTC.

The sample holds a few counts of this clonotype. The DNA for the CDR3 is TGTGCCAGCAGCCCGGCGGTTATGAACACTGAAGCTTTCTTT. Amino acid sequence: CASSPAVMNTEAFF. This sequence joins TRBV5-6 and TRBJ1-1; no firm D call. From germline, CDR1 is SGHDT and CDR2 YYEEEE. This CDR3 contains 14 residues. V lost 4 bases and J lost 0, with 10 bases in between.

This clonotype was observed many times. This chain uses TRBV6-1 with TRBJ2-7; TRBD1 or TRBD2 may be the D gene (6 bases each). The CDR3 is made up of 15 amino acids. V dropped 4 bases and J dropped 2 bases, with 15 bases sitting between them. CDR1 is MNHNS, CDR2 SASEGT, per germline. DNA of the CDR3: TGTGCCAGCAGTGGGTGGGGGGCCGACACCTACGAGCAGTACTTC. It yields the protein CASSGWGADTYEQYF.

The chain is built from TRBV7-2 and TRBJ2-3; tentatively, D is TRBD2 (7 bases). Germline V gene sequence: CDR1 SGHTA, CDR2 FQGNSA. The CDR3 length is 14 residues. The ends were cut back, 7 bases at V and 3 bases at J, with 14 bases in the middle. The CDR3 spells CASMPAGATDTQYF. The CDR3 DNA reads as TGTGCCAGCATGCCCGCGGGGGCTACAGATACGCAGTATTTT.